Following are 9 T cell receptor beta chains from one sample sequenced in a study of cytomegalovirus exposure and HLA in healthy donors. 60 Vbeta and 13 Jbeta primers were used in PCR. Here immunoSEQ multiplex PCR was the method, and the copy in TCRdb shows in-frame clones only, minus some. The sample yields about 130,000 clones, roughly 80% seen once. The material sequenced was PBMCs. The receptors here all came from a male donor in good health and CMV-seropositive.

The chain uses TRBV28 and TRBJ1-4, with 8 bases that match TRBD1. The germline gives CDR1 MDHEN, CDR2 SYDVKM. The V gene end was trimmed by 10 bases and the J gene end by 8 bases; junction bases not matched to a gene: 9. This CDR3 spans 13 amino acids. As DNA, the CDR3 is TGTGCCACCAGACAGGGGCGGCGGGAAAAACTGTTTTTT. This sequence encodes CATRQGRREKLFF.

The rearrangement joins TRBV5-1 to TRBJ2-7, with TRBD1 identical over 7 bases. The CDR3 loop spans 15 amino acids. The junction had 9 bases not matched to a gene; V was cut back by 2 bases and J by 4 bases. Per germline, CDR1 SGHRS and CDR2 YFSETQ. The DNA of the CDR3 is TGCGCCAGCAGCTTCGACCCAGGGACAGCTTACGAGCAGTACTTC. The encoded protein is CASSFDPGTAYEQYF.

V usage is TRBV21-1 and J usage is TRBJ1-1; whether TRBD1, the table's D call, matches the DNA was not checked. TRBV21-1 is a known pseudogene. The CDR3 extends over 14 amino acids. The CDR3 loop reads CASSTEDRVRSAFF. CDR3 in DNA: TGTGCCAGCAGCACCGAAGACAGGGTACGGTCTGCTTTCTTT.

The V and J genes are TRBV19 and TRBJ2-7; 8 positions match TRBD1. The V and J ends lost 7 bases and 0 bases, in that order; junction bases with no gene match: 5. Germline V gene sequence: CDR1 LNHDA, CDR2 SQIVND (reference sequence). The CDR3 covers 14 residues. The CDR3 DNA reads TGTGCCAGTACCCGGACAGGGAGCTCCTACGAGCAGTACTTC. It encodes CASTRTGSSYEQYF.

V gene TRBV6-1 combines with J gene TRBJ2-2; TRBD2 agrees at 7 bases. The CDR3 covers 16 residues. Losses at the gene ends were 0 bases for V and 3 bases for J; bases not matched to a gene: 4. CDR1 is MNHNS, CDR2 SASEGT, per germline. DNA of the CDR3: TGTGCCAGCAGTGAAGCAGGGACTACCTACACCGGGGAGCTGTTTTTT. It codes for CASSEAGTTYTGELFF.

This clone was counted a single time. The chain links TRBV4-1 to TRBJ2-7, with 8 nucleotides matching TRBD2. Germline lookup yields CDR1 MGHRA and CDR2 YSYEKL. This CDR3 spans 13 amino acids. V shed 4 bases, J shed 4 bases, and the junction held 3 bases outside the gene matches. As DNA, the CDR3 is TGCGCCAGCAGCCCAGCGGGAGTGTACGAGCAGTACTTC. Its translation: CASSPAGVYEQYF.

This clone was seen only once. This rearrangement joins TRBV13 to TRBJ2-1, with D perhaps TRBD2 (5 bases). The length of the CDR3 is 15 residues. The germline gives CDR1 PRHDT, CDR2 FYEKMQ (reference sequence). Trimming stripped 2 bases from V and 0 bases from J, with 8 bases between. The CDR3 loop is CASSLFAGSYNEQFF. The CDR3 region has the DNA TGTGCCAGCAGCTTATTCGCGGGCTCCTACAATGAGCAGTTCTTC. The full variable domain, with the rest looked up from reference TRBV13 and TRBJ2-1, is AAGVIQSPRHLIKEKRETATLKCYPIPRHDTVYWYQQGPGQDPQFLISFYEKMQSDKGSIPDRFSAQQFSDYHSELNMSSLELGDSALYFCASSLFAGSYNEQFFGPGTRLTVL.

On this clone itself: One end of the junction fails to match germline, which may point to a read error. The CDR3 DNA reads TGTGCCTGGAGTGTCCAAAACAGTCAGTACTTC. It codes for CAWSVQNSQYF. The chain links TRBV30 to TRBJ2-4; the D is unclear. This CDR3 has 11 residues. Germline V gives CDR1 GTSNPN, CDR2 SVGIG (reference sequence).

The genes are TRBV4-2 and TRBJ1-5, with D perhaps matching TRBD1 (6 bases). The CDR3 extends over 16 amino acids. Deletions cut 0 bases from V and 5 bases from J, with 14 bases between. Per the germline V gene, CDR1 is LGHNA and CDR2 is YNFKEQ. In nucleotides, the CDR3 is TGTGCCAGCAGCCAAGACAGTGACAGGAGATATCAGCCCCAGCATTTT. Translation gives CASSQDSDRRYQPQHF.